One T cell receptor beta chain is described in this entry. Its antigen target is currently unknown. No much larger clone is present one base from it, and per-base qualities are unavailable. Library prep was done by RACE. Instrument on record: NextSeq 500. During library preparation, unique molecular identifiers were attached to individual cDNA molecules so that TCRs could be counted quantitatively and reproducibly. The paper's data handling went like this. A median of around 100,000 TCRs per sample was observed, with a range of roughly 20,000 to 750,000. V, J and CDR3 annotation of the TCR reads was performed with the Decombinator software suite. For PS versus PT1 abundance plots, all samples were subsampled to the same number of TCRs (28,000). Expanded TCRs were defined as absent before sensitization and observed at least eight times at the 2-week time point. The public reads were quality trimmed at Q25 with fastp and then assembled into clones with MiXCR by TCRdb, keeping productive beta chains. Under each unique CDR3 protein, matching rows form one entry showing the most common genes and DNA. TCRdb, not the original authors, processed these V and J calls. Across this sample there are roughly 48,000 distinct CDR3 sequences, with roughly 11% seen only once. The top ten constitute under 2% of the sample.

This specimen's time point label, per the study, means: patch test 1, 2 weeks after DPC sensitization. The treatment or condition label, as the study defines it: therapeutic diphenylcyclopropenone sensitization with weekly scalp DPC. Total RNA was extracted from unfractionated whole blood collected in Tempus Blood RNA tubes. At each patch-test visit, blood was drawn before the patch test was applied. Eligible patients were aged 18 to 70, diagnosed with alopecia, deemed suitable for DPC therapy, and excluded if pregnant. The sample is drawn from a study of human T cells and chemical hapten exposure (dated by TCRdb to 2020 to 2022). Background for the entire study: For sensitization, 2% DPC in acetone was applied to a roughly 2 cm by roughly 2 cm area of upper inner arm skin. Patients additionally received weekly therapeutic DPC doses to the scalp throughout the approximately 24-week study period. Patch tests used Finn chambers with 0.01% DPC on the upper back, scored after 6 days by International Contact Dermatitis Research Group standards. Alopecia areata with under or over 50% scalp involvement, alopecia totalis and alopecia universalis were represented in the patient cohort, which was mostly female. Libraries were pooled for sequencing, and per-sample TCR yields varied mainly because of small differences in library volumes within the pool. The study tracked peripheral blood TCR repertoire changes in vivo during primary and secondary sensitization to the hapten diphenylcyclopropenone (DPC) in alopecia patients. Blood samples were taken from patients before sensitization (week 0) and then at 2, 6 and about 24 weeks after DPC sensitization. Some 29 alopecia patients gave blood for TCR sequencing at one to four time points (pre-sensitization, 2, 6 and 24 weeks). For every blood RNA sample, sequencing covered both the TCR alpha and TCR beta chains. Overall study outcomes, separate from this receptor: Significantly more large CDR3 similarity clusters were formed by expanded TCRs than by pre-sensitization or healthy control sets, consistent with antigen-driven responses. The number of TCRs above 1 in 1000 frequency did not change with DPC sensitization; there was no evidence of global repertoire structure alterations. Repeated subsampling changed both the strength of the expansion versus patch-test correlation and the threshold at which the correlation became significant. Alopecia, a presumed autoimmune disease, was present in all patients, so the immune response of the patients might differ from that of healthy individuals. The number of PT1 expanded TCRs positively correlated with patch test score, significant at thresholds 8, 16 and 32 but not 4.

CDR1 and CDR2 are read off the germline V gene as ENHRY and SYGVKD. Including cysteine and phenylalanine, the CDR3 has 14 amino acids. Just the 42-base CDR3 DNA is kept, in frame starting at base 1. Trimmed from V: 4 bases; trimmed from J: 4 bases; junction bases lacking a gene match: 4. The chain couples TRBV10-3 to TRBJ2-3; 8 bases in between match TRBD2. The receptor was isolated from a woman aged 40 to 50 with alopecia areata. Some clones in this sample may be carry-over from other donors' samples. The sequencing used whole blood, collected in connection with sensitization to the hapten diphenylcyclopropenone (DPC). The CDR3 reads CAISARGGADTQYF. The DNA sequence is TGTGCCATCAGTGCCCGGGGGGGAGCAGATACGCAGTATTTT.